This TCR beta chain was retrieved from a study of regulatory T cells in long-lasting Graves disease. The time point here: persistent/refractory GD, antithyroid drugs over 5 years with positive TRAb. The TCR library used RNA extracted from PBMCs. Study outcomes and limitations: TCR diversity was lower in persistent Graves' patients than in newly diagnosed ones.

iRepertoire HTBI primers and Arm-PCR of CDR3 regions built TCR beta libraries. The authors' processing: Detected in the samples were 55 to 65 TRBV and 15 or so TRBJ segments. TCRdb called the multiplex PCR reads again in MiXCR, with one record for every CDR3 protein. The V and J calls were determined by TCRdb, not by the authors. The data hold approximately 440,000 distinct CDR3 sequences, with around 20% observed a single time. This clonotype was seen more than once but under ten times. What it recognizes is unknown. The CDR3 contains 13 residues. CDR1 and CDR2 (germline): MRHNA, SNTAGT. The V and J ends lost 5 bases and 1 base respectively, with 8 bases between them.

This sequence originates from a female donor with Graves disease. The sequencing used peripheral blood mononuclear cells (PBMCs), collected when the disease was refractory, from a patient treated with antithyroid drugs. The genes are TRBV6-4 and TRBJ1-2, with D tentatively TRBD1 (5 bases). As DNA, the CDR3 is TGTGCCAGCAGTTACGGGGGTAACTATGGCTACACCTTC. Its protein product is CASSYGGNYGYTF.